Below, one T cell receptor (beta chain) is given with its context. This sample was included in a study of blood T cell repertoires in COVID-19. This CDR3 comprises 19 residues. Unmatched junction bases numbered 19, after V lost 3 bases and J lost 6 bases. The germline V gene encodes CDR1 LGHNA and CDR2 YNFKEQ. Here immunoSEQ multiplex PCR was the method, and the copy in TCRdb shows in-frame clones only, minus some. The sample carries approximately 210,000 clones, roughly 76% recorded once. The clonotype originates from a human donor in a cohort sampled during active COVID-19. Specimen: peripheral blood. This rearrangement joins TRBV4-2 to TRBJ2-3; TRBD1 matches 9 bases. DNA of the CDR3: TGTGCCAGCAGCCAGTCCATCACCAGGGACAGGGCAGGCAGCGATACGCAGTATTTT. Translating gives CASSQSITRDRAGSDTQYF.